This T cell receptor beta chain originates from a study of radiotherapy plus CTLA-4 blockade in lung cancer. At the level of the study: Among all patients, 18% showed objective responses, while about 31% had disease control. Study-wide points: Reports identified early blood T cell clone dynamics, with interferon-beta, as the best response predictor. Researchers report tumor-derived TCR clones expanding in blood after radiotherapy plus ipilimumab.

Points on this clone: The antigen is unknown.

The CDR3 has 15 residues. Germline CDR1 is SGHNT and CDR2 is YYREEE (reference sequence). The junction had 4 bases not matched to a gene; V was cut back by 5 bases and J by 0 bases. Some clones are missing from TCRdb's copy, which holds only in-frame ones; the method was immunoSEQ multiplex PCR. The sample includes 70,000 to 90,000 clones, around 78% of them seen just once. It was focal radiation plus CTLA-4 blockade with ipilimumab that patients with chemo-refractory metastatic non-small-cell lung cancer received. The material was peripheral blood, obtained from a patient treated with radiotherapy plus ipilimumab. This chain links TRBV5-4 with TRBJ1-4; 7 nucleotides line up with TRBD1. This clonotype was obtained from a human donor with non-small cell lung cancer whose response to radiotherapy plus ipilimumab could not be evaluated. Some clones in this sample may be carry-over from other donors' samples. DNA for the CDR3: TGTGCCAGCAGTCAAACAGGGGCAACTAATGAAAAACTGTTTTTT. The encoded protein is CASSQTGATNEKLFF. Combining the CDR3 with reference TRBV5-4 and TRBJ1-4 gives the whole variable domain ETGVTQSPTHLIKTRGQQVTLRCSSQSGHNTVSWYQQALGQGPQFIFQYYREEENGRGNFPPRFSGLQFPNYSSELNVNALELDDSALYLCASSQTGATNEKLFFGSGTQLSVL.